Presented here are 14 T cell receptor beta chains from one specimen sequenced in a study of blood T cells in healthy people across ages. Together with a sample-barcoded 5' primer, a J-beta primer mix was included in a second PCR lasting about 6 to 11 cycles. Using its own MiXCR run on the 5' RACE reads, TCRdb lists one record per CDR3 protein. The sample yields about 1 million distinct CDR3 sequences, around 45% seen once. The sequencing input was blood. These receptors came from a woman in her sixties or seventies in good health.

The rearrangement uses TRBV27 and TRBJ2-1; D perhaps matches TRBD1 (6 bases). This CDR3 has 16 amino acids. V lost 8 bases and J lost 6, with 23 bases in between. CDR1 MNHEY and CDR2 SMNVEV come from the germline V gene (reference sequence). CDR3 in amino acids: CASGLFRDTNPNEQFF. In DNA form, the CDR3 reads TGTGCCAGCGGTCTCTTCCGGGACACCAATCCCAATGAGCAGTTCTTC.

The table lists this clonotype with a count of one. The chain joins TRBV5-1 to TRBJ2-1, with TRBD1 as a possible D gene (6 bases). The V and J ends lost 4 bases and 7 bases respectively, with 15 bases between them. Germline V gene sequence: CDR1 SGHRS, CDR2 YFSETQ. The CDR3 has 14 residues. The CDR3 nucleotides read TGCGCCAGCAGCCTCCGGGACATAGAAAATGAGCAGTTCTTC. It is translated as CASSLRDIENEQFF.

This chain uses TRBV7-8 with TRBJ2-5; the D gene is possibly TRBD1 (5 bases). The closer fit of TRBJ2-7 to the DNA end suggests the J call may be wrong. Germline V gene sequence: CDR1 SGHVS, CDR2 FQNEAQ. The CDR3 loop spans 13 amino acids. DNA for the CDR3: TGTGCCAGCAGCCGAACCAGGGACTACGAGCAGTACTTC. Translated, it gives CASSRTRDYEQYF.

This clonotype came up a few times. This rearrangement joins TRBV15 to TRBJ2-5; D unresolved. The ends were cut back, 5 bases at V and 2 bases at J, with 12 bases in the middle. The germline V gene has CDR1 LNHNV and CDR2 YYDKDF (reference sequence). The CDR3 is made up of 14 amino acids. The CDR3 loop is CATSGQRSQETQYF. DNA of the CDR3: TGTGCCACCAGCGGTCAGCGAAGTCAAGAGACCCAGTACTTC.

The rearrangement uses TRBV27 and TRBJ2-7; tentatively, D is TRBD1 or TRBD2 (5 bases each). The V end was cut by 3 bases, the J end by 0 bases, with 15 bases between. Germline V gene lookup returns CDR1 MNHEY and CDR2 SMNVEV (reference sequence). CDR3 length: 16 amino acids. CDR3 coding DNA: TGTGCCAGCAGTTTTTCCGGGACCCTGAGCTCCTACGAGCAGTACTTC. Its translation: CASSFSGTLSSYEQYF.

This clonotype came up a few times. The gene calls are TRBV29-1 and TRBJ1-1, with a tentative D call TRBD1 (6 bases). The V gene lost 7 bases and the J gene lost 5 bases, with 23 bases spanning the gap. The CDR3 contains 15 residues. From germline, CDR1 is SQVTM and CDR2 ANQGSEA. For the CDR3, the DNA is TGCAGCGCTGATGGAGGGAGGGGGGGCGCGACTGAAGCTTTCTTT. Protein sequence: CSADGGRGGATEAFF. Full variable domain (outside the CDR3, taken from reference TRBV29-1 and TRBJ1-1): SAVISQKPSRDICQRGTSLTIQCQVDSQVTMMFWYRQQPGQSLTLIATANQGSEATYESGFVIDKFPISRPNLTFSTLTVSNMSPEDSSIYLCSADGGRGGATEAFFGQGTRLTVV.

This chain connects TRBV27 to TRBJ2-1; 9 bases align to TRBD2. Germline assignment: CDR1 MNHEY and CDR2 SMNVEV (reference sequence). The CDR3 length is 16 residues. Losses at the gene ends were 3 bases for V and 8 bases for J; bases not matched to a gene: 11. CDR3 amino acids: CASSFLLAGGGHEQFF. The CDR3 bases are TGTGCCAGCAGTTTCCTACTAGCGGGTGGCGGACATGAGCAGTTCTTC.

The chain employs TRBV4-1 and TRBJ2-5; 8 nucleotides align to TRBD2. Germline loops: CDR1 MGHRA, CDR2 YSYEKL. V gave up 2 bases and J gave up 11 bases; unmatched junction bases: 7. The CDR3 has 13 residues. The CDR3 DNA reads TGCGCCAGCAGCCAAAGGCTAGCGGGTGAGCAGTACTTC. Its translation is CASSQRLAGEQYF.

V usage is TRBV2 and J usage is TRBJ2-5, with TRBD1 as a possible D gene (6 bases). CDR3 length: 17 amino acids. The germline gives CDR1 SNHLY, CDR2 FYNNEI. Trimming pared 1 base from V and 2 bases from J, leaving 17 bases between. The CDR3 coding sequence is TGTGCCAGCAGTGAAGGTGCCGAAACAGGGAATCAAGAGACCCAGTACTTC. Translated, it gives CASSEGAETGNQETQYF.

This chain uses TRBV7-8 with TRBJ2-7; possibly TRBD1 for D (5 bases). The J call may be incorrect, as the DNA end agrees better with TRBJ2-5. The CDR3 runs to 18 residues. Germline CDR1 and CDR2: SGHVS and FQNEAQ. CDR3 in DNA: TGTGCCAGCAGCCGGAAACGATCAACAGGTTCTCTGGGAGAGACCCAGTACTTC. It is translated as CASSRKRSTGSLGETQYF.

This clonotype has only a few counts. The chain uses TRBV7-6 and TRBJ2-3; TRBD1 is a possible D gene (5 bases). CDR1 is SGHVS and CDR2 is FNYEAQ in the germline V gene. Deletions cut 1 base from V and 5 bases from J, with 10 bases between. The CDR3 length is 14 residues. The CDR3 DNA follows: TGTGCCAGCAGCTTAGGAAGGGGTCTAGATACGCAGTATTTT. Protein: CASSLGRGLDTQYF.

V usage is TRBV20-1 and J usage is TRBJ1-5; the D gene is possibly TRBD1 (6 bases). The CDR3 is made up of 13 amino acids. Looked up from germline, CDR1 is DFQATT and CDR2 is SNEGSKA (reference sequence). Deletions cut 4 bases from V and 6 bases from J, with 13 bases between. The CDR3 spells CSATGVVGQPQHF. The CDR3 DNA is TGCAGTGCTACAGGGGTTGTTGGTCAGCCCCAGCATTTT.

This clonotype was detected only a few times. The rearrangement joins TRBV3-1 to TRBJ2-7; TRBD2 agrees at 10 bases. Unmatched junction bases numbered 10, after V lost 6 bases and J lost 2 bases. This CDR3 is built from 16 residues. The germline gives CDR1 LGHDT, CDR2 YNNKEL (reference sequence). This chain's CDR3 is CASSKSRLAGAYEQYF. CDR3 DNA sequence: TGTGCCAGCAGTAAATCAAGACTAGCGGGCGCCTACGAGCAGTACTTC.

The sample holds a few counts of this clonotype. The J gene is TRBJ2-7, the V gene TRBV20-1, with 13 bases lining up with TRBD2. Germline V gives CDR1 DFQATT, CDR2 SNEGSKA (reference sequence). The CDR3 is made up of 16 amino acids. The V and J ends lost 0 bases and 4 bases, in that order; junction bases with no gene match: 6. The CDR3 region has the DNA TGCAGTGCTAGAGATCTAACTAGCGGGAGGGGTTACGAGCAGTACTTC. Residues: CSARDLTSGRGYEQYF.